Listed here is a single TCR beta chain. This specimen belongs to a study of blood T cell repertoires in COVID-19. Turning to the study itself: Researchers got acute and convalescent COVID-19 samples from the United States, Italy and Spain. Sample material is recorded as cDNA or gDNA derived from T cells, B-cell-depleted T cells, or PBMCs.

After removal of 11 bases from V and 5 bases from J, the junction contained 10 bases not matched to a gene. The CDR3 length is 13 residues. Germline V lookup: CDR1 ENHRY, CDR2 SYGVKD. How the authors handled the data: Reference gene primers were amplified, and this amplification served to estimate nucleated cell counts. The method was immunoSEQ multiplex PCR; TCRdb's version includes in-frame clones alone and lacks a portion of them. From that table come the V and J calls and clone size; the DNA was used to work out D and trimming. Of 200,000 to 250,000 clones in the sample, over 60% were seen once. This receptor was obtained from a woman aged 70-85 years with acute or convalescent COVID-19. Sequencing was performed on peripheral blood. The J gene is TRBJ2-5, the V gene TRBV10-3; 8 nucleotides line up with TRBD2. The CDR3 sequence is CAVGTSLRETQYF. The CDR3 DNA reads as TGTGCCGTTGGGACTAGTCTGAGGGAGACCCAGTACTTC.